The count of the clone carrying this T cell receptor beta chain is one. The sample is drawn from a study of blood T cell repertoires in COVID-19. At the level of the study: Nucleic acid was either cDNA or gDNA, and it came from T cells, B-cell-depleted T cells, or PBMCs.

Participants were aged about 18 to 100 years, lived in about 26 US areas, and enrolled virtually. Sequencing used immunoSEQ multiplex PCR; TCRdb keeps in-frame clones, though not all of them. The profile shows 200,000 to 250,000 clones, roughly 85% of them singletons. Germline CDR1 reads SQVTM; CDR2 reads ANQGSEA. This CDR3 contains 11 residues. Trimming cost V 6 bases and J 11 bases, with 13 bases left between them. The source material was PBMCs or T cells enriched from blood (not recorded which). The rearrangement uses TRBV29-1 and TRBJ1-4, with D perhaps matching TRBD1 (6 bases). This TCR was sampled from a woman in her forties or fifties who had been exposed to COVID-19. The CDR3 here is CSVARGGKLFF. The CDR3 DNA sequence: TGCAGCGTGGCCAGGGGAGGGAAACTGTTTTTT. The whole variable domain, filled in from reference TRBV29-1 and TRBJ1-4, reads SAVISQKPSRDICQRGTSLTIQCQVDSQVTMMFWYRQQPGQSLTLIATANQGSEATYESGFVIDKFPISRPNLTFSTLTVSNMSPEDSSIYLCSVARGGKLFFGSGTQLSVL.